A single sample is the source of the 14 T cell receptor beta chains below, sequenced in a study of Graves' ophthalmopathy and Graves' hyperthyroidism. The TCR beta CDR3 regions underwent amplification from RNA transcripts. An initial RT-PCR round employing HTBI primers preceded a second-round multiplex PCR. Each CDR3 protein gets one entry after TCRdb re-called the multiplex PCR reads with MiXCR. This table holds 500,000 to 800,000 distinct CDR3 sequences, about 41% found once. Material for sequencing was peripheral blood. The receptors stem from an adult man with Graves' ophthalmopathy.

This clonotype came up many times. This chain links TRBV12-3 or TRBV12-4 with TRBJ1-2; 7 nucleotides line up with TRBD1. This CDR3 comprises 13 residues. V was clipped by 8 bases and J by 2 bases; unmatched bases: 5. The DNA of the CDR3 is TGTGCCAGCGCAGGGGGGGTCAACTATGGCTACACCTTC. Its translation is CASAGGVNYGYTF.

DNA for the CDR3: TGTGCCAGCAGTGACGGACAGGGTAGACAGCCCCAGCATTTT. Protein sequence: CASSDGQGRQPQHF. V is TRBV2 and J is TRBJ1-5; 8 bases fit TRBD1. The trim removed 3 bases at V and 7 bases at J, leaving 5 bases unmatched. The germline gives CDR1 SNHLY, CDR2 FYNNEI. The length of the CDR3 is 14 residues.

This clonotype was counted ten times or more. The chain couples TRBV15 to TRBJ2-5, with D maybe TRBD1 (5 bases). The germline V gene encodes CDR1 LNHNV and CDR2 YYDKDF (reference sequence). The CDR3 is 18 amino acids. V was clipped by 0 bases and J by 2 bases, with 19 bases between them. This chain's CDR3 is CATSRDGWWTITQETQYF. The CDR3 nucleotides are TGTGCCACCAGCAGAGATGGTTGGTGGACAATAACACAAGAGACCCAGTACTTC.

There are a few counts of this clonotype. The gene calls are TRBV19 and TRBJ2-5; 13 bases line up with TRBD2. This CDR3 is built from 21 residues. V lost 9 bases to trimming and J lost 1 base; unmatched junction nucleotides: 23. Germline lookup yields CDR1 LNHDA and CDR2 SQIVND (reference sequence). The CDR3 coding sequence is TGTGCCAGCTCACCACCTCAGGTGGGACTAGCGGGACCCTATCGCCAAGAGACCCAGTACTTC. It is translated as CASSPPQVGLAGPYRQETQYF.

This clonotype showed up many times. The rearrangement uses TRBV19 and TRBJ1-1; 9 bases map to TRBD1. This CDR3 has 14 residues. V dropped 7 bases and J dropped 7; count of bases not matched to a gene: 10. Germline values: CDR1 LNHDA, CDR2 SQIVND (reference sequence). CDR3 in amino acids: CASTGQGLGSEAFF. CDR3 nucleotide sequence: TGTGCCAGTACCGGACAGGGGTTGGGTAGTGAAGCTTTCTTT.

This clonotype was found many times. The chain employs TRBV7-6 and TRBJ2-7; TRBD1 agrees at 8 bases. V lost 3 bases to trimming and J lost 2 bases; unmatched junction nucleotides: 6. This CDR3 comprises 15 residues. Germline V lookup: CDR1 SGHVS, CDR2 FNYEAQ. The CDR3 nucleotides are TGTGCCAGCAGCTTCGGACAGGGTCAGGCCTACGAGCAGTACTTC. Its protein is CASSFGQGQAYEQYF.

The chain joins TRBV29-1 to TRBJ2-7; TRBD1 agrees at 11 bases. This CDR3 is 14 amino acids long. The J segment lost 4 bases and the V segment lost 7 bases, leaving 9 bases of the junction unmatched. Germline V gene lookup returns CDR1 SQVTM and CDR2 ANQGSEA. The CDR3 loop reads CSASGQGDGYEQYF. CDR3 in DNA: TGCAGCGCCTCGGGACAGGGGGACGGGTACGAGCAGTACTTC.

The sample holds a few counts of this clonotype. The J gene is TRBJ2-2, the V gene TRBV11-3; TRBD2 aligns across 12 bases. This CDR3 has 16 residues. Germline trimming cut 7 bases from V and 4 bases from J; bases unmatched to any gene: 7. The germline CDR1 and CDR2 sequences are SGHNT and YENEEA. In DNA form, the CDR3 reads TGTGCCAGCAACAAACCTAGCGGGAGGGCCACCGGGGAGCTGTTTTTT. Protein product: CASNKPSGRATGELFF. Together with reference TRBV11-3 and TRBJ2-2, the CDR3 gives the full variable domain: EAGVVQSPRYKIIEKKQPVAFWCNPISGHNTLYWYLQNLGQGPELLIRYENEEAVDDSQLPKDRFSAERLKGVDSTLKIQPAELGDSAVYLCASNKPSGRATGELFFGEGSRLTVL.

Here the CDR3 DNA reads TGTGCCAGCAGCGCCACGACAGGGGAGGGTTGGGAAAAACTGTTTTTT. As protein: CASSATTGEGWEKLFF. The V and J genes are TRBV25-1 and TRBJ1-4; 8 positions agree with TRBD1. Germline V CDR1 and CDR2: MGHDK, SYGVNS. The junction had 14 bases not matched to a gene; V was cut back by 6 bases and J by 8 bases. This CDR3 comprises 16 residues.

A note on this clonotype: It is unclear where the CDR3 begins or ends on the DNA, so no DNA is shown, and the CDR3 is as TCRdb lists it. This chain connects TRBV29-1 to TRBJ1-2. CDR1 is SQVTM, CDR2 ANQGSEA, per germline. The CDR3 region is 12 residues in length, termini included. The CDR3 is CSVVTVASGNTF.

This clonotype appeared a few times. This sequence joins TRBV4-3 and TRBJ1-2; D uncertain. CDR1 is LGHNA and CDR2 is YSLEER in the germline V gene. V lost 0 bases, J lost 1 base, and 9 bases lay in between. This CDR3 contains 15 residues. CDR3 DNA: TGCGCCAGCAGCCAAGATAGAGGGTTTAACTATGGCTACACCTTC. This gives the protein CASSQDRGFNYGYTF.

This clonotype was detected many times. The chain is built from TRBV14 and TRBJ2-7, with D tentatively TRBD1 (5 bases). There are 14 residues in the CDR3. Germline CDR1 is SGHDN and CDR2 is FVKESK. V lost 1 base, J lost 5 bases, and 12 bases lay in between. CDR3 protein: CASSQGLGVDEQYF. CDR3 DNA sequence: TGTGCCAGCAGCCAAGGTTTAGGGGTGGACGAGCAGTACTTC.

This clonotype was detected ten times or more. This sequence joins TRBV10-3 and TRBJ2-2, with D maybe TRBD1 (5 bases). The CDR3 spans 16 residues. V was pared by 4 bases and J by 2 bases, with 14 bases between. CDR1 ENHRY and CDR2 SYGVKD come from the germline V gene. The CDR3 reads CAISAQATINTGELFF. CDR3 bases: TGTGCCATCAGTGCACAGGCGACAATAAACACCGGGGAGCTGTTTTTT.

This chain connects TRBV15 to TRBJ1-4; D is uncertain. The CDR3 length is 13 residues. Looked up from germline, CDR1 is LNHNV and CDR2 is YYDKDF (reference sequence). The germline V and J ends were trimmed by 0 bases and 8 bases, with 7 bases remaining between them. The CDR3 loop is CATSREEAEKLFF. The CDR3 coding sequence is TGTGCCACCAGCAGAGAGGAGGCCGAAAAACTGTTTTTT.